This T cell receptor beta chain came from a study of OX40 agonist ivuxolimab in advanced cancers. TCRdb's copy holds only in-frame clones and misses some; the assay was immunoSEQ multiplex PCR. The sample carries 55,000 to 70,000 clones, 65% to 90% recorded once. Notes on this clone: Its target is not known.

Notes on the study in general: CD8+ T cells averaged more expanded clones than CD4+.

Losses at the gene ends were 7 bases for V and 3 bases for J; bases not matched to a gene: 12. The CDR3 consists of 14 residues. The germline V gene encodes CDR1 GTSNPN and CDR2 SVGIG (reference sequence). The source of this sequence is an adult with an advanced solid tumor such as melanoma, head and neck, liver or kidney cancer. The source was CD4+ or CD8+ T cells sorted from blood, collected in a trial of the OX40 agonist ivuxolimab. The chain has TRBV30 and TRBJ2-7; 7 bases agree with TRBD1. This CDR3 is CAFVPTGQRYEQYF. The CDR3 DNA is TGTGCCTTTGTACCGACGGGACAGCGCTACGAGCAGTACTTC.